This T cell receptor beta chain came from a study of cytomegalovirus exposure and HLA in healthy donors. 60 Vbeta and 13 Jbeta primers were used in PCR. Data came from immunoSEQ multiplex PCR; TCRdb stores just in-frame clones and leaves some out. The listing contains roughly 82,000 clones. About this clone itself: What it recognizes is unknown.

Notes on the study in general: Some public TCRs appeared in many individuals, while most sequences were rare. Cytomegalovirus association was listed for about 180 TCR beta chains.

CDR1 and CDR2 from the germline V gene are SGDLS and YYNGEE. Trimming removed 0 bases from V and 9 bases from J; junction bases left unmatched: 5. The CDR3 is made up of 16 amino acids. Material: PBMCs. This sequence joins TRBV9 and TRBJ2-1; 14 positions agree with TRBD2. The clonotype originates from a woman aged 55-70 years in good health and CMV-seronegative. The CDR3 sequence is CASSVVGTSGSREQFF. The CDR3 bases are TGTGCCAGCAGCGTAGTGGGGACTAGCGGGAGTCGTGAGCAGTTCTTC.